Listed below are T cell receptor beta chains from one sample, sequenced in a study of blood T cells in healthy people across ages. TCRdb independently ran MiXCR on the 5' RACE reads; one entry per CDR3 protein. The sample lists more than 650,000 distinct CDR3 sequences; 22% were seen once. Sequenced material: blood. The source is a man between 65 and 80 years old in good health. Both conserved end residues are part of each CDR3. The D gene is left open where the match is weak. Clone size is stated in some rows and not others, as once, few, many or a class when expanded.

TRBD1	few	TRBV20-1	TRBJ1-2	CSASRQGAMTGYTF	TGCAGTGCTAGCCGCCAGGGGGCAATGACCGGCTACACCTTC
NA	NA	TRBV6-5	TRBJ2-4	CASRLNRRWGAKNIQYF	TGTGCCAGCAGACTAAATCGACGGTGGGGAGCCAAAAACATTCAGTACTTC
NA	NA	TRBV7-2	TRBJ1-1	CASSLTPTISTEAFF	TGTGCCAGCAGCTTGACGCCGACTATTAGCACTGAAGCTTTCTTT
TRBD1	NA	TRBV28	TRBJ2-5	CASSLSQGASQETQYF	TGTGCCAGCAGTTTATCTCAGGGGGCGAGCCAAGAGACCCAGTACTTC
TRBD1	NA	TRBV2	TRBJ1-2	CASSAGTGVGGYTF	TGTGCCAGCAGTGCCGGGACAGGGGTAGGCGGCTACACCTTC
TRBD2	few	TRBV7-2	TRBJ2-1	CASSLMAGLAGGPGSYNEQFF	TGTGCCAGCAGCTTAATGGCAGGGCTAGCGGGAGGGCCCGGCTCCTACAATGAGCAGTTCTTC
TRBD2	few	TRBV7-2	TRBJ2-1	CASSLASGIYNEQFF	TGTGCCAGCAGCTTAGCTAGCGGGATTTACAATGAGCAGTTCTTC
TRBD1	NA	TRBV18	TRBJ1-1	CASSPPDRVTEAFF	TGTGCCAGCTCACCACCGGACAGGGTCACTGAAGCTTTCTTT
NA	NA	TRBV20-1	TRBJ2-5	CSATERAAARTQYF	TGCAGTGCAACAGAGAGGGCCGCCGCTCGGACCCAGTACTTC
NA	few	TRBV6-5	TRBJ2-4	CASSPQYF	TGTGCCAGCAGTCCTCAGTACTTC
NA	NA	TRBV29-1	TRBJ1-2	CSSSLGSTYGYTF	TGCAGCTCCTCCCTCGGGAGTACCTATGGCTACACCTTC